The T cell receptor (beta chain) under discussion was sequenced for a study of identical twins. Findings and caveats of the study: Insertions were reduced in abundant cord blood beta clonotypes but not in memory repertoires.

The CDR3 length is 12 residues. With 8 bases removed from V and 0 bases from J, the gap between germline ends came to 10 bases. Germline CDR1 and CDR2: DFQATT and SNEGSKA (reference sequence). This clonotype was recorded at least ten times. Its antigen is not known. TCRdb itself ran the 5' RACE reads through MiXCR, one entry per CDR3 protein. The table lists a few hundred thousand distinct CDR3 sequences, less than 9% of them singletons. The same data also went into a second study, on yellow fever vaccine responses in identical twins.

The source is a woman aged 18-29 years in good health. The chain uses TRBV20-1 and TRBJ2-5; D might be TRBD1 (5 bases). Sequencing used memory (CD45RO+) T cells sorted from blood. This CDR3 reads CSLGRNQETQYF. The CDR3 coding sequence is TGCAGTTTGGGGCGGAACCAAGAGACCCAGTACTTC.